This passage covers 20 T cell receptor beta chains from one sample sequenced in a study of T cells in Graves' hyperthyroidism and ophthalmopathy (dated by TCRdb to between 2018 and 2020). The method behind the library was multiplex PCR. The run used an Illumina HiSeq 2000. The TCR beta CDR3 regions were amplified from the RNA transcripts. For the first round of RT-PCR on the TCR CDR3, the HTBI primer set was used together with the Qiagen OneStep RT-PCR kit. TCRdb reran the public reads through fastp at Q25 and MiXCR, keeping productive beta chains. Each entry is one CDR3 protein sequence, shown with its most common DNA and genes. This sample has some 570,000 distinct CDR3 sequences in its table, and 14% of those were observed once. The top ten constitute around 7% of the sample. Sequenced sample: blood. All receptors derive from a woman under 30 with Graves' ophthalmopathy.

The chain joins TRBV5-1 to TRBJ1-1, with TRBD1 as a possible D gene (5 bases). Between the trimmed V and J ends, which lost 6 bases and 4 bases, there was a span of 16 bases. The CDR3 sequence is 14 residues long. The germline V gene has CDR1 SGHRS and CDR2 YFSETQ. The CDR3 DNA sequence: TGCGCCAGCACCCTTGGAGCGGGGGGCACTGAAGCTTTCTTT. Its translation: CASTLGAGGTEAFF.

The V gene is TRBV6-2 or TRBV6-3, the J gene TRBJ2-1; 11 nucleotides agree with TRBD2. V shed 2 bases, J shed 0 bases, and the junction held 9 bases outside the gene matches. CDR3 length: 19 residues. Germline CDR1 is MNHEY and CDR2 is SVGEGT. The CDR3 DNA reads TGTGCCAGCAGTTACGGGGCCTCTAGCGGGAGGAGCTCCTACAATGAGCAGTTCTTC. Encoded protein: CASSYGASSGRSSYNEQFF.

There are many counts of this clonotype. The chain employs TRBV24-1 and TRBJ1-6; 9 nucleotides line up with TRBD1. In germline, CDR1 is KGHDR, CDR2 SFDVKD. With V trimmed by 4 bases and J by 7 bases, 4 bases remained unmatched. This CDR3 spans 15 amino acids. The chain's CDR3 is CATSEGTGLNSPLHF. In DNA form, the CDR3 reads TGTGCCACCAGTGAAGGGACAGGGTTGAATTCACCCCTCCACTTT.

This clonotype was seen a single time. Sequence at one end of the junction differs from germline and may be a read error. This chain links TRBV14 with TRBJ2-1; 12 bases line up with TRBD2. Germline V gene sequence: CDR1 SGHDN, CDR2 FVKESK. CDR3 length: 21 amino acids. The CDR3 reads CASGHQDLTSGSWGGYNEQFF. The DNA of the CDR3 is TGTGCCAGCGGCCATCAGGACCTGACTAGCGGGAGTTGGGGAGGCTACAATGAGCAGTTCTTC.

The chain combines TRBV4-2 with TRBJ1-5; D uncertain. This CDR3 has 14 residues. Germline V lookup: CDR1 LGHNA, CDR2 YNFKEQ. Trimming took 0 bases from V and 9 from J, leaving 12 bases between them. The CDR3 loop is CASSQEIGRWPQHF. As DNA, the CDR3 is TGTGCCAGCAGCCAAGAGATAGGGAGGTGGCCCCAGCATTTT.

The chain uses TRBV19 and TRBJ1-2; a weak D match, TRBD1 (6 bases). V was shortened by 3 bases and J by 2 bases, with 10 bases between the two germline ends. Germline lookup yields CDR1 LNHDA and CDR2 SQIVND (reference sequence). The CDR3 is 14 residues long. The CDR3 DNA sequence: TGTGCCAGTAGTATTAACAGGGAAAACTATGGCTACACCTTC. This gives the protein CASSINRENYGYTF.

V usage is TRBV20-1 and J usage is TRBJ1-5; D remains unclear. CDR1 is DFQATT and CDR2 is SNEGSKA in the germline V gene (reference sequence). V was clipped by 4 bases and J by 0 bases, with 7 bases between them. The CDR3 extends over 13 amino acids. The CDR3 DNA reads as TGCAGTGCTACTCTCTATAGCAATCAGCCCCAGCATTTT. Translated, it gives CSATLYSNQPQHF.

This clonotype was seen only a few times. J is TRBJ2-7 and V is TRBV4-2; D is possibly TRBD2 (5 bases). The CDR3 has 15 residues. CDR1 is LGHNA and CDR2 is YNFKEQ in the germline V gene. V gave up 4 bases and J gave up 5 bases, with 18 bases separating them. The CDR3 reads CASSPNEGSGDEQYF. The CDR3, as DNA: TGTGCCAGCAGCCCCAACGAGGGCTCCGGGGACGAGCAGTACTTC.

This clonotype was recorded many times. The chain uses TRBV20-1 and TRBJ2-1; 7 nucleotides agree with TRBD2. V shed 0 bases and J 0 bases; nucleotides not matched to a gene: 8. Germline lookup yields CDR1 DFQATT and CDR2 SNEGSKA (reference sequence). This CDR3 region has 17 residues. The CDR3 sequence is CSARDWASGLSYNEQFF. The DNA of the CDR3 is TGCAGTGCTAGAGATTGGGCTAGCGGTCTCTCCTACAATGAGCAGTTCTTC.

This clonotype appeared a few times. A much larger clone lies one base from this, so it may be a read error. CDR3 loop: CASGIAGVETGTQYF. The CDR3 DNA reads as TGTGCCAGCGGAATAGCGGGAGTGGAGACAGGTACGCAGTATTTT. This rearrangement joins TRBV5-4 to TRBJ2-3; the match to TRBD2 covers 9 bases. This CDR3 comprises 15 residues. Germline V CDR1 and CDR2: SGHNT, YYREEE (reference sequence).

This clonotype came up many times. The rearrangement joins TRBV12-3 or TRBV12-4 to TRBJ2-5; no firm D call. CDR3 length: 14 residues. The V and J ends lost 6 bases and 1 base respectively, with 12 bases between them. This chain's CDR3 is CASSPDTTQETQYF. Written as DNA, the CDR3 is TGTGCCAGCAGCCCTGACACTACCCAAGAGACCCAGTACTTC.

The rearrangement links TRBV6-1 to TRBJ2-1; D not resolved. This CDR3 is built from 14 residues. Germline V gene data show CDR1 as MNHNS and CDR2 as SASEGT. The ends were cut back, 3 bases at V and 7 bases at J, with 13 bases in the middle. The CDR3 nucleotides read TGTGCCAGCAGTGATTCCGTAGGGCGGAATGAGCAGTTCTTC. Translation gives CASSDSVGRNEQFF.

The chain couples TRBV30 to TRBJ2-7, with D maybe TRBD2 (6 bases). CDR1 is GTSNPN and CDR2 is SVGIG in the germline V gene (reference sequence). This CDR3 comprises 14 residues. Trimming stripped 0 bases from V and 3 bases from J, with 12 bases between. CDR3 residues: CAWSVRDPNYEQYF. The CDR3, as DNA: TGTGCCTGGAGTGTGCGGGACCCCAACTACGAGCAGTACTTC.

This clonotype showed up just a few times. This chain links TRBV27 with TRBJ1-2; D gene unclear. Deletions cut 6 bases from V and 1 base from J, with 15 bases between. The CDR3 contains 15 residues. The germline V gene has CDR1 MNHEY and CDR2 SMNVEV (reference sequence). CDR3 nucleotides: TGTGCCAGCAGCCCCGCGGTCGGCGTTAACTATGGCTACACCTTC. Its protein product is CASSPAVGVNYGYTF.

This clonotype was observed at least ten times. This sequence joins TRBV4-1 and TRBJ2-5, with 13 nucleotides matching TRBD2. In germline, CDR1 is MGHRA, CDR2 YSYEKL. The CDR3 sequence is 15 residues long. J gave up 6 bases and V 4 bases, and 5 bases lay outside the gene matches. Here the CDR3 reads CASSRTSGSSKTQYF. The CDR3, as DNA: TGCGCCAGCAGCCGGACTAGCGGGAGTTCGAAGACCCAGTACTTC.

This clonotype was seen many times. The rearrangement joins TRBV12-3 or TRBV12-4 to TRBJ1-2; tentative D call: TRBD1 (5 bases). This CDR3 has 13 amino acids. The germline V and J ends were trimmed by 6 bases and 5 bases, with 13 bases remaining between them. The CDR3, as DNA: TGTGCCAGCAGCGTAGGGCAGGGATATGGCTACACCTTC. Its protein product is CASSVGQGYGYTF.

This clonotype was detected many times. The rearrangement links TRBV28 to TRBJ1-3; no reliable D call. Trimming pared 1 base from V and 0 bases from J, leaving 10 bases between. The CDR3 sequence is 16 residues long. Germline loops: CDR1 MDHEN, CDR2 SYDVKM. CDR3 loop: CASSLYMALSGNTIYF. The CDR3 DNA is TGTGCCAGCAGTTTATATATGGCTCTCTCTGGAAACACCATATATTTT.

This clonotype was detected ten times or more. The chain carries TRBV6-1 and TRBJ2-1; 12 positions agree with TRBD1. V lost 3 bases, J lost 8 bases, and 8 bases stayed unmatched. The CDR3 sequence is 16 residues long. Germline assignment: CDR1 MNHNS and CDR2 SASEGT. The CDR3 region has the DNA TGTGCCAGCAGTGATACTTGGGGACAGGGGGCCGATGAGCAGTTCTTC. Its translation: CASSDTWGQGADEQFF.

This clonotype was counted many times. The rearrangement links TRBV28 to TRBJ2-7; 7 nucleotides line up with TRBD1. Germline CDR1 reads MDHEN; CDR2 reads SYDVKM. The CDR3 sequence is 15 residues long. V shed 2 bases and J 6 bases; nucleotides not matched to a gene: 10. The CDR3 region is CASSLIDREFGEQYF. DNA for the CDR3: TGTGCCAGCAGTTTAATCGACAGGGAATTTGGCGAGCAGTACTTC.

Ten or more counts support this clonotype. The chain is built from TRBV12-3 or TRBV12-4 and TRBJ2-3, with D possibly matching TRBD2 (5 bases). This CDR3 has 18 residues. Trimming took 5 bases from V and 2 from J, leaving 23 bases between them. For the CDR3, the DNA is TGTGCCAGCAGTATGTTCGAGGGTGGGCCCCTACACACAGATACGCAGTATTTT. Its translation: CASSMFEGGPLHTDTQYF.